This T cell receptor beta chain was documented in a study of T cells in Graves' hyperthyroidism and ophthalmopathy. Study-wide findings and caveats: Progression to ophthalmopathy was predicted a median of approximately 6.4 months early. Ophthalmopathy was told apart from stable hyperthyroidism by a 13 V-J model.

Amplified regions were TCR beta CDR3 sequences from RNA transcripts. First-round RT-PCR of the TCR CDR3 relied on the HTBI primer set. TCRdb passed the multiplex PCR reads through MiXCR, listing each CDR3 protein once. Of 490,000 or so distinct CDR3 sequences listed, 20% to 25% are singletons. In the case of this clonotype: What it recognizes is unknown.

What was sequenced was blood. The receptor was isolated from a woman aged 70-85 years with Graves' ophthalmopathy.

CDR3: CASSYSGLAGGTGELFF. The CDR3 region has the DNA TGTGCCAGCAGTTACTCGGGACTAGCGGGAGGAACCGGGGAGCTGTTTTTT. The chain uses TRBV6-2 or TRBV6-3 and TRBJ2-2; TRBD2 aligns across 15 bases. V shed 0 bases, J shed 5 bases, and the junction held 1 base outside the gene matches. Germline lookup yields CDR1 MNHEY and CDR2 SVGEGT. The CDR3 spans 17 residues.